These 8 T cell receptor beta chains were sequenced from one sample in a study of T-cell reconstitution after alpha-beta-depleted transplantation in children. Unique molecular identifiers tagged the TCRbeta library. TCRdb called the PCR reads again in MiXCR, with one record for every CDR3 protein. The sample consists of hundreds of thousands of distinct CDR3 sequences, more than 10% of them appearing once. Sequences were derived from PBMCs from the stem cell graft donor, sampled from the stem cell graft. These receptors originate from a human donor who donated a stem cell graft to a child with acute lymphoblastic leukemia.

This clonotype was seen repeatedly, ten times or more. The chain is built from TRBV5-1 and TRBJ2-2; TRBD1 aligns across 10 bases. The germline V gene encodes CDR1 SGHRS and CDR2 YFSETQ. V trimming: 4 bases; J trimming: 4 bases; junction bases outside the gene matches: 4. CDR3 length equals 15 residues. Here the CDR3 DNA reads TGCGCCAGCAGCCCGGGACAGGGGTTCACCGGGGAGCTGTTTTTT. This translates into CASSPGQGFTGELFF.

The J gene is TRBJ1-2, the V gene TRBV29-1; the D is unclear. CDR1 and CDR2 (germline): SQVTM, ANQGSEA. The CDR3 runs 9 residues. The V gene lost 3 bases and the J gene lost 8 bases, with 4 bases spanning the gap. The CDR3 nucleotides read TGCAGCGTTGAGCCCGGCTACACCTTC. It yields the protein CSVEPGYTF. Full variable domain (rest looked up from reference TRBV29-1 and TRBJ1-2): SAVISQKPSRDICQRGTSLTIQCQVDSQVTMMFWYRQQPGQSLTLIATANQGSEATYESGFVIDKFPISRPNLTFSTLTVSNMSPEDSSIYLCSVEPGYTFGSGTRLTVV.

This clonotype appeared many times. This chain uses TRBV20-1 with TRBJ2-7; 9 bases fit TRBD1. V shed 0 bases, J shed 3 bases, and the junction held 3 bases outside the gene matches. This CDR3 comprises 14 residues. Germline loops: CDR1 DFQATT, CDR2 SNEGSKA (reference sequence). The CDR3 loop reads CSAREGDRDYEQYF. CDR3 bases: TGCAGTGCTAGAGAGGGGGACAGGGACTACGAGCAGTACTTC.

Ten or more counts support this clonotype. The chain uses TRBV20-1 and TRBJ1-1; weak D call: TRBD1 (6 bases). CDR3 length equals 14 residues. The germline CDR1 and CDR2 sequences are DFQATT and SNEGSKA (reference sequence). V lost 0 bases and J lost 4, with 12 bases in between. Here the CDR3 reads CSARDYRDLTEAFF. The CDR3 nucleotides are TGCAGTGCTAGAGATTACAGGGACCTCACTGAAGCTTTCTTT.

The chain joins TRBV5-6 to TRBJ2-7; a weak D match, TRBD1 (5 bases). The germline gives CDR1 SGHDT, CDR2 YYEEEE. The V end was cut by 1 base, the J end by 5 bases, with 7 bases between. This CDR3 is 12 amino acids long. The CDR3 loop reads CASSLSGHEQYF. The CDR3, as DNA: TGTGCCAGCAGCTTGTCAGGGCACGAGCAGTACTTC.

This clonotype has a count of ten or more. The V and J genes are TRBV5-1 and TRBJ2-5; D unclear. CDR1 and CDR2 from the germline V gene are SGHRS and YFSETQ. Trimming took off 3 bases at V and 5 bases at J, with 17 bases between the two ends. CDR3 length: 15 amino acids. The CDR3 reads CASSSFLGYGETQYF. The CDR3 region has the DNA TGCGCCAGCAGCTCTTTCCTAGGCTACGGGGAGACCCAGTACTTC.

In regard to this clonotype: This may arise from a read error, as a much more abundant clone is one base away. CDR3 region: CASIAEGPKNTQYF. The CDR3, as DNA: TGTGCCAGCATAGCGGAAGGGCCAAAAAATACGCAGTATTTT. J is TRBJ2-3 and V is TRBV28, with D possibly being TRBD2 (6 bases). CDR1 is MDHEN and CDR2 is SYDVKM in the germline V gene. Trimming cost V 7 bases and J 7 bases, with 18 bases left between them. The CDR3 spans 14 residues.

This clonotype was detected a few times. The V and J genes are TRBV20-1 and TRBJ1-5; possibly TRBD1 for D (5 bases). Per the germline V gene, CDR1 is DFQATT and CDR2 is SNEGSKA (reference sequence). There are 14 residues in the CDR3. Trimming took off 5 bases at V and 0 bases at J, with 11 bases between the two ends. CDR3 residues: CSASGTFSNQPQHF. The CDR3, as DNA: TGCAGTGCTTCCGGGACGTTTAGCAATCAGCCCCAGCATTTT.